This TCR beta chain emerged from a study of metastatic and nonmetastatic thyroid tumors. Until they underwent thyroid surgery, no patient had received any treatment. This clone was seen ten or more times. TCRdb re-analyzed the PCR reads using MiXCR. The repertoire holds about 39,000 clones, about 16% seen once, with 3.5% to 4% in the top ten. This TCR derives from a female donor with papillary thyroid cancer or a benign thyroid nodule (not recorded which). Some clones in this sample may be carry-over from other donors' samples. The sequenced sample consisted of blood.

CDR3 loop: CASSRAVGIQGLNQPQHF. The CDR3 DNA follows: TGTGCCAGCAGCCGTGCCGTAGGTATACAGGGCCTCAATCAGCCCCAGCATTTT. The genes are TRBV5-6 and TRBJ1-5; maybe TRBD1 (6 bases). V shed 4 bases and J shed 3 bases, with 23 bases lying between them. The V gene's germline CDR1 is SGHDT and CDR2 YYEEEE. The CDR3 is 18 amino acids. Combining the CDR3 with reference TRBV5-6 and TRBJ1-5 gives the whole variable domain DAGVTQSPTHLIKTRGQQVTLRCSPKSGHDTVSWYQQALGQGPQFIFQYYEEEERQRGNFPDRFSGHQFPNYSSELNVNALLLGDSALYLCASSRAVGIQGLNQPQHFGDGTRLSIL.